This T cell receptor beta chain was recorded in a study of shared clonotypes between healthy human individuals. Study background: There were three CD4 naive, three CD4 memory, two CD8 naive and one CD8 memory plates per donor.

The repertoire was sequenced with immunoSEQ multiplex PCR; TCRdb's copy has only in-frame clones and lacks some. The sample shows about 2.1 million clones, around 93% of them seen only once. CD8 cells regarded as naive lacked CD45RO, were positively chosen for CCR7, and omitted terminally differentiated effector memory CD45RA+ cells. The germline V gene encodes CDR1 SGHVS and CDR2 FQNEAQ. The V and J ends lost 4 bases and 4 bases respectively, with 11 bases between them. This CDR3 is built from 13 residues. Sequenced: naive CD8+ T cells from PBMCs. This TCR came from a man younger than 35 in good health. Some clones in this sample may be carry-over from other donors' samples. V gene TRBV7-8 combines with J gene TRBJ2-7; D is unclear. The CDR3 sequence is CASSSKYKYEQYF. The CDR3 bases are TGTGCCAGCAGCTCTAAATACAAGTACGAGCAGTACTTC. The whole variable domain, filled in from reference TRBV7-8 and TRBJ2-7, reads GAGVSQSPRYKVAKRGQDVALRCDPISGHVSLFWYQQALGQGPEFLTYFQNEAQLDKSGLPSDRFFAERPEGSVSTLKIQRTQQEDSAVYLCASSSKYKYEQYFGPGTRLTVT.